This TCR beta chain was documented in a study of cytomegalovirus exposure and HLA in healthy donors (dated by TCRdb to about 2017). For the wider study: An earlier analysis of several hundred of the donors reported more than 250 Gb of sequence data and approximately 110 million unique TCR beta sequences from approximately 180 million T cells. The study was designed to test whether signatures of past pathogen exposure could be identified by cataloging public T cell receptors. An early release that covered about 600 HLA-typed donors contained about 300 gigabases of sequencing data and around 85 million unique TCR sequences. Donor age, sex, ethnicity and CMV serostatus were collected together with the repertoire data. A separate validation cohort of some 130 different subjects was used in addition to the approximately 610-subject first cohort. Across about 370 genotyped donors of the cohort, an average of roughly 250,000 unique TCR beta nucleotide sequences per donor were sequenced, and 15% to 20% of those sequences were non-productive. Every repertoire in the discovery cohort had been generated on one and the same sequencing platform. HLA typing covered class I and class II loci at four-digit resolution. The later analysis used no new phenotypic data to find candidate immune exposures, relying instead on TCR beta sequences and their occurrence across donors. The number of typed donors differed by locus: about 620-640 for A, B, C, DRB1 and DQB1; approximately 530 for DQA1; some 590 for DPA1; and some 470 for DPB1. Because of strong linkage in the cohort, roughly five DR-DQ haplotypes were treated as single units for association and clustering. The study profiled the T cell repertoires of 666 subjects by immunosequencing and related them to cytomegalovirus serostatus. A later analysis re-examined previously published TCR beta repertoires from 500 to 700 donors and added high-resolution HLA genotyping to investigate patterns of TCR occurrence. An earlier analysis of some 500 of the donors used high-throughput TCR beta sequencing to judge whether each TCR beta V gene segment behaved as functional or pseudogenic. Of the approximately 400 genotyped donors, 81% were placed in the genetic ancestry cluster associated with self-reported Caucasian donors. Genome-wide SNP genotypes for about 65% of the roughly 700 donors were used in a later genetic analysis, which treated that subset as a discovery cohort. High-throughput TCR immunosequencing, statistical association of individual TCRs with disease status, and machine learning were combined to predict cytomegalovirus infection status. Overall study outcomes, separate from this receptor: In a later analysis, HLA-associated TCR beta chains showed more clonal expansion and lower generation probabilities than non-associated chains that were equally common. While some public TCRs were present in many individuals, most TCR sequences turned up only very rarely across donors. An association between a missense DCLRE1C variant and V-gene and J-gene trimming of TCR beta chains was found in a later genetic analysis and replicated in an independent cohort. A further reported finding was that TCR beta sequences accurately predicted the HLA-A and HLA-B alleles for most subjects in the first cohort. Correlated functional status among segregating V segments might reflect linkage disequilibrium, but an unknown experimental factor could not be ruled out. In a later genetic analysis, fewer N-insertions in productive TCRs were reported among donors in an Asian-associated ancestry cluster than the 666-donor mean. Several of the top co-occurrence clusters appeared to be linked to parvovirus B19, influenza, CMV and Epstein-Barr virus, according to a later analysis. In vitro tests confirmed that a few of the cytomegalovirus-associated TCR beta chains recognize cytomegalovirus antigens. This cohort had only TCR beta chains sequenced, and the lack of alpha or paired-chain data limited which features could be detected. The sequencing pipeline was judged likely to have produced a cluster of highly shared sequence variants as a technical artifact. Most CMV-associated TCR beta chains appeared to be HLA-restricted in a later analysis, and the HLA associations seemed to be driven largely by CMV exposure. The study listed approximately 150 TCR beta chains as associated with cytomegalovirus. It was suggested by the authors that the approach could potentially be generalized to other disease states and immunological phenotypes. Specific HLA alleles were associated with 15,000 to 20,000 TCR beta sequences at a false discovery rate of 0.05 in a later analysis. Because counts were too low, 15 to 20 rarely observed V segments, including chromosome 9 orphons, were excluded from the earlier analysis of 587 of the donors. Presence/absence analyses assumed roughly uniform sequencing depth across donors, an assumption that may not hold. In a later analysis, the rate of TCR association differed among HLA loci, with DRB1 alleles having the most associated TCRs and HLA-C alleles having the fewest. In both the original and validation cohorts, the classifier was reported to diagnose cytomegalovirus status with high specificity and sensitivity. CMV serostatus was the only immune exposure information available for the cohort. Broadly in line with IMGT annotations, most TCR beta V segments showed up in productive rearrangements about 87% or about 30% of the time in an earlier analysis of 450 to 750 of the donors. HLA typing was unavailable for some donors at each locus, so association tests used only the typed subset. The 87-base-pair reads could not distinguish some IMGT-functional V segments, including TRBV6-2 and TRBV6-3, so those segments were excluded. Strong co-occurrence of HLA alleles, especially DR and DQ, made assigning TCR associations to individual alleles difficult.

The germline V end is reduced by 3 bases and the J end by 0 bases; junction bases left unmatched: 10. From the cysteine up to the phenylalanine, the CDR3 has a length of 17 residues. Of all the DNA, just the CDR3 is kept, 51 bases in frame from base 1. Looking up the germline V gene (reference sequence) yields CDR1 LNHDA and CDR2 SQIVND. Libraries were built with the immunoSEQ multiplex PCR assay. For the multiplex PCR, a mixture combining 60 forward primers for TCR Vbeta segments and 13 reverse primers for TCR Jbeta segments was used. A multiplex PCR assay on genomic DNA amplified the CDR3 region of rearranged TCR beta genes. Amplified TCR beta libraries were sequenced as 87-base-pair reads on the Illumina HiSeq System. On the authors' methods: Across the 670 or so repertoires, a later analysis counted 60 million to 90 million unique TCR beta chains, 8.5 million to 12 million of which were shared by at least two donors. To remove PCR and sequencing errors, raw reads were error-corrected and collapsed into unique sequences using a nearest-neighbor algorithm that merged closely related sequences. Alignment of CDR3 sequences to IMGT reference sequences was used to assign V, D and J gene segments. For a sequence to be retained, a match of at least six nucleotides to both a V gene segment and a J gene segment was required. A rearrangement counted as productive if the CDR3 had no stop codons and remained in frame with V and J, and every other rearrangement counted as non-productive. Following IMGT convention, CDR3 was defined as the stretch from the second conserved V-encoded cysteine to the conserved J-encoded phenylalanine. The earlier analysis of 587 of the donors excluded sequences that lacked an unambiguous match to a single V gene segment. An earlier analysis of under 750 of the donors called V segments functional above 56.7% productive rearrangements and segregating when the between-donor standard deviation exceeded 5%. A statistical classification framework was developed to diagnose cytomegalovirus status using the catalog of TCR beta chain sequences. In a later analysis, TCR nucleotide sequences were compared against IMGT/GENE-DB human TR gene sequences so that V and J genes could be assigned. The TCRdist pipeline was used in a later analysis to assign CDR3 sequences and most-parsimonious VDJ recombination scenarios. In a later analysis, each TCR beta chain was defined by its CDR3 amino acid sequence together with its V-gene family, and reads lacking a unique V-gene family were excluded. A later analysis removed 600 or so highly shared, low-generation-probability nucleotide sequences to deal with suspected cross-contamination and a sequencing artifact. In a later analysis, a clonal expansion index was calculated for each public chain from normalized within-repertoire ranks of inferred template counts. In a later analysis, generation probabilities were computed using a VDJ recombination model fitted to out-of-frame rearrangements, and the results were checked against IGoR. A later analysis scored TCR-TCR, TCR-HLA and TCR-CMV co-occurrence with hypergeometric tests, applying a repertoire-size bias correction to TCR pairs. To estimate false discovery rates, a later analysis permuted the HLA or CMV assignments 20 times. In a later analysis, co-occurring TCRs were grouped using DBSCAN, with TCRdist sequence similarity added in when clustering inside HLA-allele-positive subsets. For co-occurrence clustering, repertoires with fewer than 30,000 or more than 120,000 public chains were excluded, along with several repertoires with anomalous nucleotide sharing. The source is immuneACCESS, and TCRdb retained only in-frame sequences with V and J called. Part of the clones is not carried over; for the studies checked, unresolved V genes explain less than half of this, and the remainder is unexplained. V, J and clone size are those of that table, while D and trimming were read from the DNA. The sample yields 150,000 to 200,000 clones; roughly 80% were counted once. The top ten clonotypes cover approximately 0.26% of the sample.

The cohort comprised several hundred healthy bone marrow donors. All cohort members were sampled while nominally healthy, although unrecorded immune exposures were likely present. The donor tested CMV seronegative, placing the donor among the 300 to 400 seronegative members of the cohort. A peripheral blood sample was provided by each donor, and peripheral blood mononuclear cells were used for TCR beta sequencing. Genomic DNA extraction from the blood cell samples was performed with the Qiagen DNeasy Blood Extraction Kit. Points on this clone: Which antigen it targets is not known. Qualities for individual bases were not recorded, and no much larger clone is one base off.

The chain was built from TRBV19 and TRBJ2-7, with 8 junctional bases fitting TRBD2. The origin of this receptor is a boy between 10 and 17 years old in good health and CMV-seronegative. The sample taken for sequencing was PBMCs. The CDR3: CASSILGAGGYSYEQYF. Read as DNA, the sequence is TGTGCCAGTAGTATTCTCGGCGCGGGAGGCTACTCCTACGAGCAGTACTTC.